This section outlines one T cell receptor (beta chain) sequence together with its context. The sample comes from a study of OX40 agonist ivuxolimab in advanced cancers. Study information: Earlier treatment with anti-PD-1, anti-PD-L1 or anti-CTLA-4 was permitted, and over 35% had received some.

The CDR3 runs 14 residues. Germline V gene sequence: CDR1 LNHDA, CDR2 SQIVND (reference sequence). V was pared by 4 bases and J by 4 bases, with 10 bases between. Data came from immunoSEQ multiplex PCR; TCRdb stores just in-frame clones and leaves some out. The sample yields roughly 63,000 clones, over 80% seen once. The sequencing here drew on CD4+ or CD8+ T cells sorted from blood, taken in a trial of the OX40 agonist ivuxolimab. This sequence was found in an adult with an advanced solid tumor such as melanoma, head and neck, liver or kidney cancer. The rearrangement links TRBV19 to TRBJ2-2, with TRBD1 as a possible D gene (6 bases). CDR3 loop: CASSTTGSTGELFF. The CDR3 DNA sequence: TGTGCCAGTAGTACTACAGGGAGCACCGGGGAGCTGTTTTTT. The full variable domain, its missing parts supplied by reference TRBV19 and TRBJ2-2, is DGGITQSPKYLFRKEGQNVTLSCEQNLNHDAMYWYRQDPGQGLRLIYYSQIVNDFQKGDIAEGYSVSREKKESFPLTVTSAQKNPTAFYLCASSTTGSTGELFFGEGSRLTVL.